Shown below are 23 T cell receptor beta chains from a single sample sequenced in a study of early T cells in non-severe SARS-CoV-2 infection (dated by TCRdb to the early 2020s). The library was obtained by 5' RACE. The listed sequencing device is NextSeq 500. TCRdb passed the public sequencing reads through fastp at Q25 and MiXCR, retaining productive beta sequences. Rows are unified per CDR3 protein, each entry keeping the most common DNA and genes. Here the sample has about 32,000 distinct CDR3 sequences; 5% to 6.5% occur a single time. The ten top clones hold 3.5% of the sample. Sequenced material: whole blood. The receptor set was obtained from an adult who was a healthcare worker with PCR-confirmed SARS-CoV-2 infection or an uninfected control (not recorded which).

The chain carries TRBV28 and TRBJ2-1; 10 bases are shared with TRBD2. CDR3 length: 17 residues. Trimming at V came to 4 bases and at J to 0 bases, leaving 6 bases not matched to a gene. Germline assignment: CDR1 MDHEN and CDR2 SYDVKM. CDR3 loop: CASSSPSSGSSYNEQFF. The DNA for the CDR3 is TGTGCCAGCAGTTCCCCCTCTAGCGGGAGCTCCTACAATGAGCAGTTCTTC.

The sample holds many counts of this clonotype. In DNA form, the CDR3 reads TGTGCCAGCAGCTTAGGCTCGAGGAGGAACACTGAAGCTTTCTTT. It is translated as CASSLGSRRNTEAFF. The V call is TRBV13, the J call TRBJ1-1; D is unresolved. The V end lost 0 bases, the J end lost 1 base, and 9 bases lay between the germline ends. Germline V CDR1 and CDR2: PRHDT, FYEKMQ (reference sequence). The CDR3 contains 15 residues.

This clonotype has more than one count but fewer than ten. CDR3 in amino acids: CASGLGYEQFF. In nucleotides, the CDR3 is TGTGCCAGCGGACTGGGGTATGAGCAGTTCTTC. V usage is TRBV7-8 and J usage is TRBJ2-1; D is perhaps TRBD2 (5 bases). CDR1 and CDR2 (germline): SGHVS, FQNEAQ. V lost 8 bases and J lost 8, with 10 bases in between. This CDR3 contains 11 residues.

J is TRBJ2-3 and V is TRBV7-2, with 7 bases matching TRBD2. Per the germline V gene, CDR1 is SGHTA and CDR2 is FQGNSA. V shed 4 bases, J shed 6 bases, and the junction held 7 bases outside the gene matches. The CDR3 contains 14 residues. CDR3 amino acids: CASSSSGMGDTQYF. Written as DNA, the CDR3 is TGTGCCAGCAGCTCTAGCGGAATGGGGGATACGCAGTATTTT.

The rearrangement uses TRBV15 and TRBJ2-7, with 11 positions matching TRBD2. V gave up 1 base and J gave up 3 bases; unmatched junction bases: 5. This CDR3 has 16 amino acids. Germline V gene sequence: CDR1 LNHNV, CDR2 YYDKDF (reference sequence). CDR3 region: CATSRGRGLADYEQYF. CDR3 DNA sequence: TGTGCCACCAGCAGAGGACGGGGACTAGCGGACTACGAGCAGTACTTC.

This clonotype has at least ten counts. The chain carries TRBV14 and TRBJ2-2; 15 nucleotides match TRBD2. V lost 6 bases, J lost 0 bases, and 8 bases stayed unmatched. The CDR3 covers 19 residues. In germline, CDR1 is SGHDN, CDR2 FVKESK. CDR3 nucleotides: TGTGCCAGCAGGGAACCGGGACTAGCGGGAGGCCCGAACACCGGGGAGCTGTTTTTT. It codes for CASREPGLAGGPNTGELFF.

By frequency in the sample, this clonotype is medium-sized. V and J are TRBV20-1 and TRBJ2-1; TRBD2 agrees at 9 bases. CDR3 length: 13 residues. Germline V CDR1 and CDR2: DFQATT, SNEGSKA (reference sequence). J was trimmed by 6 bases and V by 1 base; bases with no gene match: 1. CDR3 amino acids: CSARVLAGNEQFF. For the CDR3, the DNA is TGCAGTGCTAGAGTACTAGCGGGCAATGAGCAGTTCTTC.

This clonotype was counted many times. The chain links TRBV20-1 to TRBJ1-2, with a possible D match to TRBD1 (5 bases). The germline V gene has CDR1 DFQATT and CDR2 SNEGSKA (reference sequence). V was trimmed by 3 bases and J by 7 bases, leaving 9 bases between them. The CDR3 is 11 amino acids. The CDR3 nucleotides are TGCAGTGCTAGTCGGGGGACTGGCTACACCTTC. Translation gives CSASRGTGYTF.

This clonotype was found many times. CDR3 coding DNA: TGTGCCAGCAGTTCGACTGGAACCTCTGGGGCCAACGTCCTGACTTTC. As protein: CASSSTGTSGANVLTF. This chain links TRBV12-3 or TRBV12-4 with TRBJ2-6; D is ambiguous. The ends were cut back, 4 bases at V and 0 bases at J, with 10 bases in the middle. There are 16 residues in the CDR3.

This clonotype occurred many times. The V gene is TRBV28, the J gene TRBJ1-2, with TRBD1 as a possible D gene (5 bases). The V gene's germline CDR1 is MDHEN and CDR2 SYDVKM. V gave up 6 bases and J gave up 1 base, with 12 bases separating them. There are 14 residues in the CDR3. The CDR3 DNA is TGTGCCAGCAGCCTATCAGGGATTAACTATGGCTACACCTTC. Protein sequence: CASSLSGINYGYTF.

Many counts were recorded for this clonotype. The gene calls are TRBV6-6 and TRBJ2-1; D remains unclear. Germline V gene lookup returns CDR1 MNHNY and CDR2 SVGAGI (reference sequence). The CDR3 sequence is 12 residues long. Trimming removed 7 bases from V and 0 bases from J, with 4 bases in between. CDR3 residues: CASISSYNEQFF. The CDR3 coding sequence is TGTGCCAGCATCAGCTCCTACAATGAGCAGTTCTTC.

This clonotype was recorded many times. V and J are TRBV9 and TRBJ2-2, with TRBD2 matching 10 bases. After removal of 3 bases from V and 4 bases from J, the junction contained 15 bases not matched to a gene. The CDR3 covers 19 residues. Germline V gene sequence: CDR1 SGDLS, CDR2 YYNGEE. The DNA of the CDR3 is TGTGCCAGCAGCGATAACCCGGCTAGCGGGAGTGGTAGCACCGGGGAGCTGTTTTTT. Translation gives CASSDNPASGSGSTGELFF. The full variable domain, in which reference TRBV9 and TRBJ2-2 provide the parts outside the CDR3, is DSGVTQTPKHLITATGQRVTLRCSPRSGDLSVYWYQQSLDQGLQFLIQYYNGEERAKGNILERFSAQQFPDLHSELNLSSLELGDSALYFCASSDNPASGSGSTGELFFGEGSRLTVL.

This clonotype has a count of ten or more. This chain uses TRBV7-2 with TRBJ1-6; D gene unclear. This CDR3 is 15 amino acids long. CDR1 and CDR2 from the germline V gene are SGHTA and FQGNSA. With 3 bases removed from V and 7 bases from J, the gap between germline ends came to 13 bases. CDR3 sequence (DNA): TGTGCCAGCAGCTTTAATACAGTATTCAATTCACCCCTCCACTTT. It translates to CASSFNTVFNSPLHF.

This clonotype has a handful of counts. The chain joins TRBV28 to TRBJ1-5, with D maybe TRBD1 (5 bases). V gave up 9 bases and J gave up 7 bases, with 10 bases separating them. This CDR3 has 11 residues. Germline V CDR1 and CDR2: MDHEN, SYDVKM. CDR3 sequence (DNA): TGTGCCAGGAAGCCAGGGCAGCCCCAGCATTTT. Protein product: CARKPGQPQHF.

The sample holds a few counts of this clonotype. The chain couples TRBV5-1 to TRBJ2-5; D gene unclear. V lost 0 bases, J lost 3 bases, and 6 bases lay in between. Germline loops: CDR1 SGHRS, CDR2 YFSETQ. The CDR3 is made up of 13 amino acids. DNA of the CDR3: TGCGCCAGCAGCTTGGGATCAGAAGAGACCCAGTACTTC. It specifies CASSLGSEETQYF. Full variable domain (outside the CDR3, taken from reference TRBV5-1 and TRBJ2-5): KAGVTQTPRYLIKTRGQQVTLSCSPISGHRSVSWYQQTPGQGLQFLFEYFSETQRNKGNFPGRFSGRQFSNSRSEMNVSTLELGDSALYLCASSLGSEETQYFGPGTRLLVL.

This clonotype was seen a few times. The V and J genes are TRBV20-1 and TRBJ2-7; no firm D call. This CDR3 has 15 residues. The germline CDR1 and CDR2 sequences are DFQATT and SNEGSKA (reference sequence). With 3 bases removed from V and 2 bases from J, the gap between germline ends came to 17 bases. This chain's CDR3 is CSASATITLPYEQYF. In nucleotides, the CDR3 is TGCAGTGCTAGTGCAACTATTACCCTACCCTACGAGCAGTACTTC.

This clonotype was seen ten or more times. J is TRBJ2-7 and V is TRBV18; a possible D gene is TRBD2 (5 bases). Germline V gene data show CDR1 as KGHSH and CDR2 as LQKENI. V was clipped by 3 bases and J by 0 bases, with 9 bases between them. This CDR3 contains 14 residues. The CDR3 is CASSPSGDSYEQYF. CDR3 DNA sequence: TGTGCCAGCTCACCGTCCGGGGACTCCTACGAGCAGTACTTC.

This clonotype was detected many times. This chain connects TRBV7-3 to TRBJ2-1; 11 bases are a match to TRBD2. The trim removed 5 bases at V and 10 bases at J, leaving 7 bases unmatched. The CDR3 runs 14 residues. Germline loops: CDR1 SGHTA, CDR2 FQGTGA. The DNA of the CDR3 is TGTGCCAGCAGCATAGCGGGAGGGCCCGGGGAGCAGTTCTTC. This translates into CASSIAGGPGEQFF.

V is TRBV7-2 and J is TRBJ2-7; D ambiguous. The germline V gene encodes CDR1 SGHTA and CDR2 FQGNSA. Trimming took off 0 bases at V and 7 bases at J, with 10 bases between the two ends. This CDR3 is 13 amino acids long. CDR3 protein: CASSLARLPEQYF. CDR3 bases: TGTGCCAGCAGCTTAGCTAGGCTCCCGGAGCAGTACTTC.

This clonotype was observed at least ten times. The V and J genes are TRBV11-2 and TRBJ2-5; D might be TRBD2 (6 bases). The V end was cut by 6 bases, the J end by 7 bases, with 12 bases between. CDR1 is SGHAT and CDR2 is FQNNGV in the germline V gene. The CDR3 length is 12 residues. The CDR3 protein is CASSTSSGTQYF. In DNA form, the CDR3 reads TGTGCCAGCAGTACTAGCTCGGGGACCCAGTACTTC.

This clonotype was observed at least ten times. The chain has TRBV5-1 and TRBJ2-4; 11 bases are shared with TRBD2. The length of the CDR3 is 19 residues. J was trimmed by 0 bases and V by 4 bases; bases with no gene match: 12. Germline values: CDR1 SGHRS, CDR2 YFSETQ. This CDR3 reads CASSKGPGLAELAKNIQYF. CDR3 nucleotides: TGCGCCAGCAGCAAGGGGCCGGGACTAGCGGAACTAGCCAAAAACATTCAGTACTTC.

This clonotype has ten or more counts. This sequence joins TRBV20-1 and TRBJ2-7; 7 nucleotides match TRBD2. Germline CDR1 reads DFQATT; CDR2 reads SNEGSKA (reference sequence). The CDR3 spans 14 residues. The V gene end was trimmed by 3 bases and the J gene end by 3 bases; junction bases not matched to a gene: 8. The CDR3 spells CSASWSSGNYEQYF. CDR3 DNA sequence: TGCAGTGCTAGTTGGTCTAGCGGCAACTACGAGCAGTACTTC.

The rearrangement joins TRBV13 to TRBJ1-6; 9 nucleotides align to TRBD1. Germline V gene lookup returns CDR1 PRHDT and CDR2 FYEKMQ (reference sequence). This CDR3 is 14 amino acids long. V shed 5 bases, J shed 9 bases, and the junction held 5 bases outside the gene matches. This CDR3 is CASSNRDRVSPLHF. DNA of the CDR3: TGTGCCAGCAGCAACCGGGACAGGGTTTCACCCCTCCACTTT.